This entry is about one T cell receptor beta chain. CDR3 size: 16 residues. The V end was cut by 2 bases, the J end by 2 bases, with 17 bases between. Germline V CDR1 and CDR2: SGDLS, YYNGEE. This entry is derived from a study of shared clonotypes between healthy human individuals. Libraries were prepared by immunoSEQ multiplex PCR; TCRdb keeps only in-frame clonotypes and omits some of them. The data show fewer than 550,000 clones, 75% to 80% seen once. Material: PBMCs. The rearrangement links TRBV9 to TRBJ2-7; possible D gene TRBD2, 5 bases. This sequence was found in a woman between 40 and 55 years old in good health. Some clones in this sample may be carry-over from other donors' samples. The chain's CDR3 is CASSVTHDGGPYEQYF. In nucleotides, the CDR3 is TGTGCCAGCAGCGTTACCCACGACGGAGGCCCCTACGAGCAGTACTTC.